This TCR beta chain derives from a study of cytomegalovirus exposure and HLA in healthy donors. The CDR3 covers 15 residues. CDR1 and CDR2 (germline): SGHDN, FVKESK. Deletions cut 1 base from V and 7 bases from J, with 16 bases between. Primers included in the PCR were 60 Vbeta and 13 Jbeta primers. Profiling relied on immunoSEQ multiplex PCR, and the TCRdb table lists in-frame clones only, not all of them. The table includes some 110,000 clones, approximately 65% detected once. The TCR originated in a man aged 18 to 30 in good health and CMV-seronegative. The rearrangement uses TRBV14 and TRBJ1-2; D perhaps matches TRBD1 (5 bases). Sequencing was carried out using PBMCs. The CDR3 protein is CASSQADSRGSGYTF. The CDR3 region has the DNA TGTGCCAGCAGCCAAGCTGACAGCCGTGGTTCTGGCTACACCTTC. The complete variable domain, with remaining parts taken from reference TRBV14 and TRBJ1-2, reads EAGVTQFPSHSVIEKGQTVTLRCDPISGHDNLYWYRRVMGKEIKFLLHFVKESKQDESGMPNNRFLAERTGGTYSTLKVQPAELEDSGVYFCASSQADSRGSGYTFGSGTRLTVV.